The next 19 T cell receptor beta chains were all read from a single sample in a study of CD8 T cells in ankylosing spondylitis (dated by TCRdb to 2016 to 2017). Broad study findings and their caveats: Blood from ankylosing spondylitis patients appeared to be characterized by a TCR beta motif made up of several highly homologous amino acid variants.

Antigens of these TCRs are unknown. The library was prepared using 5' RACE. The sample was run on an Illumina HiSeq 2500. The public reads were reanalyzed by TCRdb: fastp trimming at Q25, MiXCR alignment, in-frame beta chains only. Duplicate CDR3 protein sequences are folded into a single record with the most common DNA and genes. Present in this sample are under 550,000 distinct CDR3 sequences, more than 25% of which were seen just once. Of the sample, approximately 1% falls within the top ten clones. The sequencing sample was made of blood, either unsorted or a sorted T cell fraction (not recorded which). Receptor source: a male donor with ankylosing spondylitis.

The chain recombines TRBV7-9 with TRBJ1-4, with D uncertain. Germline V gives CDR1 SEHNR, CDR2 FQNEAQ (reference sequence). Between the trimmed V and J ends, which lost 1 base and 3 bases, there was a span of 9 bases. This CDR3 spans 15 amino acids. The chain's CDR3 is CASSLVEDPNEKLFF. CDR3 sequence (DNA): TGTGCCAGCAGCTTAGTAGAGGACCCTAATGAAAAACTGTTTTTT.

The rearrangement joins TRBV14 to TRBJ2-1; 8 bases match TRBD1. The trim removed 0 bases at V and 3 bases at J, leaving 4 bases unmatched. CDR3 length: 16 amino acids. Germline assignment: CDR1 SGHDN and CDR2 FVKESK. CDR3 region: CASSQDTGGYYNEQFF. The CDR3 DNA sequence: TGTGCCAGCAGCCAAGACACAGGGGGTTACTACAATGAGCAGTTCTTC.

This clonotype was seen a few times. V is TRBV20-1 and J is TRBJ2-5; D call uncertain. This CDR3 spans 14 amino acids. Germline-derived CDR1 and CDR2 are DFQATT and SNEGSKA (reference sequence). Deletions cut 3 bases from V and 5 bases from J, with 16 bases between. The CDR3 DNA is TGCAGTGCTAGCCGTCGCCTGTTTTCGGAGACCCAGTACTTC. Translating it yields CSASRRLFSETQYF.

The table lists this clonotype with a few counts. The V call is TRBV6-5, the J call TRBJ2-5; 14 bases agree with TRBD2. Germline loops: CDR1 MNHEY, CDR2 SVGAGI. The J segment lost 5 bases and the V segment lost 2 bases, leaving 7 bases of the junction unmatched. CDR3 size: 17 residues. The CDR3 spells CASSYLGTSGSGETQYF. The CDR3 nucleotides are TGTGCCAGCAGTTACCTCGGGACTAGCGGGAGCGGTGAGACCCAGTACTTC.

The chain uses TRBV7-2 and TRBJ1-1; D is perhaps TRBD1 (5 bases). CDR3 length equals 16 residues. Germline V gives CDR1 SGHTA, CDR2 FQGNSA. V lost 2 bases and J 1 base, leaving 14 bases between the germline ends. CDR3 sequence: CASSLTRDSRNTEAFF. As DNA, the CDR3 is TGTGCCAGCAGCTTAACCCGGGACTCCCGGAACACTGAAGCTTTCTTT.

The chain recombines TRBV5-1 with TRBJ2-1, with 11 bases lining up with TRBD2. Trimming cost V 1 base and J 7 bases; bases outside gene matches: 10. The CDR3 is 17 residues long. Germline CDR1 reads SGHRS; CDR2 reads YFSETQ. CDR3 nucleotide sequence: TGCGCCAGCAGCTTGATTCCTAGCGGGAGGACTTGGAATGAGCAGTTCTTC. It is translated as CASSLIPSGRTWNEQFF.

DNA of the CDR3: TGTGCCAGCAGCCTACTCAGTACATCGACCTACGAGCAGTACTTC. It translates to CASSLLSTSTYEQYF. The chain is built from TRBV7-9 and TRBJ2-7; the D is unclear. The CDR3 has 15 amino acids. Looked up from germline, CDR1 is SEHNR and CDR2 is FQNEAQ (reference sequence). Between the trimmed V and J ends, which lost 5 bases and 2 bases, there was a span of 16 bases.

This clonotype was counted between two and nine times. J is TRBJ2-3 and V is TRBV3-1, with 14 nucleotides matching TRBD2. Germline loops: CDR1 LGHDT, CDR2 YNNKEL (reference sequence). This CDR3 contains 19 residues. V trimming: 3 bases; J trimming: 2 bases; junction bases outside the gene matches: 10. The CDR3 coding sequence is TGTGCCAGCAGCCACATCACACCGGGACTAGCGGGAGTCACAGATACGCAGTATTTT. As protein: CASSHITPGLAGVTDTQYF.

This clonotype was seen more than once but under ten times. The V and J genes are TRBV20-1 and TRBJ2-1, with 7 nucleotides matching TRBD2. This CDR3 has 16 amino acids. Trimming at V came to 0 bases and at J to 6 bases, leaving 11 bases not matched to a gene. CDR1 is DFQATT and CDR2 is SNEGSKA in the germline V gene (reference sequence). CDR3 region: CSARDGRETVRNEQFF. In DNA form, the CDR3 reads TGCAGTGCTAGAGATGGGCGGGAGACAGTTCGCAATGAGCAGTTCTTC.

In its sample, this clonotype was seen a few times. The chain links TRBV15 to TRBJ2-1; 7 nucleotides match TRBD2. The CDR3 is made up of 13 amino acids. V shed 3 bases and J 10 bases; nucleotides not matched to a gene: 6. Germline loops: CDR1 LNHNV, CDR2 YYDKDF (reference sequence). The CDR3 reads CATSSPGLWEQFF. CDR3 nucleotides: TGTGCCACCAGCAGCCCGGGACTATGGGAGCAGTTCTTC.

This clonotype was picked up a small number of times. The chain combines TRBV5-1 with TRBJ2-7; D possibly corresponds to TRBD2 (7 bases). Germline values: CDR1 SGHRS, CDR2 YFSETQ. The V and J ends lost 4 bases and 2 bases respectively, with 16 bases between them. This CDR3 is built from 15 residues. CDR3: CASSPRGGSTYEQYF. The CDR3 DNA sequence: TGCGCCAGCAGCCCGAGGGGGGGTTCGACCTACGAGCAGTACTTC.

The rearrangement links TRBV12-3 or TRBV12-4 to TRBJ1-6; possible D gene TRBD1, 5 bases. The CDR3 runs 16 residues. Trimming shortened V by 5 bases and J by 5 bases, and 16 bases separated the two germline ends. The CDR3 protein is CASSATHQGDNSPLHF. The CDR3 nucleotides are TGTGCCAGCAGTGCGACCCATCAGGGCGATAATTCACCCCTCCACTTT.

This clonotype came up a few times. The chain's CDR3 is CASSPIAADTQYF. Written as DNA, the CDR3 is TGTGCCAGCTCACCAATAGCGGCAGATACGCAGTATTTT. The chain is built from TRBV18 and TRBJ2-3; D might be TRBD2 (6 bases). Trimming left V 2 bases short and J 4 bases short, with 7 bases between. Germline lookup yields CDR1 KGHSH and CDR2 LQKENI. This CDR3 contains 13 residues.

V and J are TRBV20-1 and TRBJ1-5, with D perhaps TRBD1 (5 bases). This CDR3 contains 13 residues. Per the germline V gene, CDR1 is DFQATT and CDR2 is SNEGSKA (reference sequence). The V and J ends lost 5 bases and 5 bases respectively, with 13 bases between them. This CDR3 is CSARREADQPQHF. CDR3 nucleotide sequence: TGCAGTGCTCGCAGGGAGGCGGATCAGCCCCAGCATTTT.

This clonotype was seen only a few times. V is TRBV12-3 or TRBV12-4 and J is TRBJ1-2, with D maybe TRBD1 (6 bases). Trimming took off 3 bases at V and 6 bases at J, with 11 bases between the two ends. There are 13 residues in the CDR3. In nucleotides, the CDR3 is TGTGCCAGCAGTTTCTCAGGGGAAGATGGCTACACCTTC. Translating gives CASSFSGEDGYTF.

The chain employs TRBV7-2 and TRBJ2-5; 9 nucleotides match TRBD2. The length of the CDR3 is 16 residues. V was clipped by 2 bases and J by 4 bases; unmatched bases: 8. Germline CDR1 reads SGHTA; CDR2 reads FQGNSA. CDR3 region: CASSLMTSGGGETQYF. CDR3 sequence (DNA): TGTGCCAGCAGCTTAATGACTAGCGGAGGGGGAGAGACCCAGTACTTC. Complete variable domain (other parts from reference TRBV7-2 and TRBJ2-5): GAGVSQSPSNKVTEKGKDVELRCDPISGHTALYWYRQSLGQGLEFLIYFQGNSAPDKSGLPSDRFSAERTGGSVSTLTIQRTQQEDSAVYLCASSLMTSGGGETQYFGPGTRLLVL.

The CDR3 DNA reads as TGCGCCAGCTCGGACTTACAGGGGAGTGGGGAGCTGTTTTTT. It specifies CASSDLQGSGELFF. The V and J genes are TRBV5-1 and TRBJ2-2; 7 bases align to TRBD1. With V trimmed by 7 bases and J by 8 bases, 11 bases remained unmatched. Germline CDR1 SGHRS, CDR2 YFSETQ. The CDR3 covers 14 residues.

The V and J genes are TRBV3-1 and TRBJ1-1; D is unresolved. There are 12 residues in the CDR3. V lost 5 bases and J lost 1, with 5 bases in between. Germline loops: CDR1 LGHDT, CDR2 YNNKEL (reference sequence). CDR3 amino acids: CASSSENTEAFF. Here the CDR3 DNA reads TGTGCCAGCAGCTCTGAGAACACTGAAGCTTTCTTT.

This chain uses TRBV7-2 with TRBJ2-3; no clear D gene. CDR3 length: 13 residues. Germline V gene data show CDR1 as SGHTA and CDR2 as FQGNSA. Trimming stripped 2 bases from V and 6 bases from J, with 9 bases between. CDR3 coding DNA: TGTGCCAGCAGCTTATCAATAATTGATACGCAGTATTTT. Residues: CASSLSIIDTQYF.